What follows are 20 T cell receptor beta chains derived from one specimen sequenced in a study of graft-versus-host responses after intestinal transplantation. From the graft tissue, intraepithelial and lamina propria lymphocytes were released through processing. Generated by immunoSEQ multiplex PCR, the TCRdb table keeps only in-frame clones and is missing some. This table has about 7,000 clones, about 70% appearing once. The source material was ileum tissue, sampled about 32 weeks after intestinal transplantation. The source is a human patient who received an intestinal transplant, so some T cells may come from the graft donor.

The chain employs TRBV2 and TRBJ2-4; 9 bases map to TRBD2. The CDR3 covers 15 residues. The germline CDR1 and CDR2 sequences are SNHLY and FYNNEI. V lost 4 bases to trimming and J lost 5 bases; unmatched junction nucleotides: 6. Here the CDR3 reads CASSAAGGPQNIQYF. The CDR3 coding sequence is TGTGCCAGCAGTGCGGCGGGGGGGCCTCAAAACATTCAGTACTTC.

Concerning this clone itself: Other DNA sequences in the sample encode the same CDR3. This chain joins TRBV9 and TRBJ2-3; D is perhaps TRBD1 (6 bases). The CDR3 has 13 residues. Between the trimmed V and J ends, which lost 1 base and 3 bases, there was a span of 6 bases. CDR1 and CDR2 (germline): SGDLS, YYNGEE. Written as DNA, the CDR3 is TGTGCCAGCAGCGTACAGGGGACAGATACGCAGTATTTT. This gives the protein CASSVQGTDTQYF.

The chain carries TRBV9 and TRBJ1-6, with 9 bases that match TRBD1. Losses at the gene ends were 4 bases for V and 0 bases for J; bases not matched to a gene: 8. CDR1 and CDR2 (germline): SGDLS, YYNGEE. The CDR3 runs 18 residues. This CDR3 reads CASSPETGGYSYNSPLHF. In DNA, the CDR3 is TGTGCCAGCAGCCCAGAAACAGGGGGCTACTCCTATAATTCACCCCTCCACTTT.

This chain links TRBV20-1 with TRBJ1-1; D is undetermined. Germline lookup yields CDR1 DFQATT and CDR2 SNEGSKA (reference sequence). This CDR3 has 11 amino acids. Trimming removed 5 bases at V and 6 bases at J, with 10 bases between. CDR3 DNA sequence: TGCAGTGCTCCCCTTGTCTCTGAAGCTTTCTTT. This encodes CSAPLVSEAFF.

This chain links TRBV6-6 with TRBJ1-2, with D possibly matching TRBD1 (6 bases). CDR3 length equals 16 residues. V lost 4 bases, J lost 8 bases, and 23 bases lay in between. Per germline, CDR1 MNHNY and CDR2 SVGAGI (reference sequence). The CDR3 DNA is TGTGCCAGCAGTTTTCCAACAGGGTCCACTCCGGAGGGCTACACCTTC. Translating gives CASSFPTGSTPEGYTF.

The rearrangement joins TRBV7-9 to TRBJ1-4, with D possibly TRBD1 on 5 matching bases. Trimming left V 5 bases short and J 11 bases short, with 21 bases between. Per the germline V gene, CDR1 is SEHNR and CDR2 is FQNEAQ (reference sequence). The CDR3 totals 15 residues. Written as DNA, the CDR3 is TGTGCCAGCAGCACCCTGACAGCCGCGAGGTTGAAACTGTTTTTT. Its translation: CASSTLTAARLKLFF.

The chain couples TRBV9 to TRBJ2-3; 8 nucleotides match TRBD2. CDR3 length equals 13 residues. With 6 bases clipped from V and 3 bases from J, the junction kept 3 bases outside the gene matches. CDR1 is SGDLS, CDR2 YYNGEE, per germline. CDR3 sequence reads: CASTGGATDTQYF. CDR3 nucleotide sequence: TGTGCCAGCACGGGGGGGGCAACAGATACGCAGTATTTT. The variable domain in full, completed from reference TRBV9 and TRBJ2-3, reads DSGVTQTPKHLITATGQRVTLRCSPRSGDLSVYWYQQSLDQGLQFLIQYYNGEERAKGNILERFSAQQFPDLHSELNLSSLELGDSALYFCASTGGATDTQYFGPGTRLTVL.

This chain uses TRBV6-5 with TRBJ2-5, with no clear D. This CDR3 contains 15 residues. CDR1 MNHEY and CDR2 SVGAGI come from the germline V gene. V was shortened by 0 bases and J by 1 base, with 9 bases between the two germline ends. The CDR3 bases are TGTGCCAGCAGTTACTCTGAGACCCGCCAAGAGACCCAGTACTTC. It yields the protein CASSYSETRQETQYF.

The chain recombines TRBV9 with TRBJ2-5; TRBD2 is a possible D gene (5 bases). CDR1 is SGDLS, CDR2 YYNGEE, per germline. The ends were cut back, 4 bases at V and 4 bases at J, with 17 bases in the middle. This CDR3 is 15 amino acids long. The CDR3 region has the DNA TGTGCCAGCAGCCCCCGGGGAAGGGCCGTAGAGACCCAGTACTTC. It is translated as CASSPRGRAVETQYF.

This chain joins TRBV28 and TRBJ2-6; D might be TRBD2 (5 bases). Trimming took off 3 bases at V and 1 base at J, with 13 bases between the two ends. This CDR3 region has 17 residues. Germline V gene data show CDR1 as MDHEN and CDR2 as SYDVKM. CDR3 protein: CASSFPDLPSGANVLTF. CDR3 bases: TGTGCCAGCAGTTTTCCGGACTTACCTTCTGGGGCCAACGTCCTGACTTTC.

The chain couples TRBV7-9 to TRBJ2-7, with 8 positions matching TRBD2. Germline CDR1 reads SEHNR; CDR2 reads FQNEAQ (reference sequence). With V trimmed by 5 bases and J by 0 bases, 9 bases remained unmatched. CDR3 length equals 16 residues. CDR3 in DNA: TGTGCCAGCAGCACGTTTAGCGGGACCAGCTCCTACGAGCAGTACTTC. It codes for CASSTFSGTSSYEQYF.

The sample holds a few counts of this clone. The chain is built from TRBV6-4 and TRBJ1-1, with D tentatively TRBD1 (5 bases). The V end was cut by 3 bases, the J end by 1 base, with 12 bases between. Germline V gene sequence: CDR1 MRHNA, CDR2 SNTAGT. CDR3 length equals 15 residues. Here the CDR3 DNA reads TGTGCCAGCAGTGAAAAGGGGAAGGAGAACACTGAAGCTTTCTTT. Its protein is CASSEKGKENTEAFF.

This clone was detected a few times. The DNA of the CDR3 is TGTGCCAGCAGCCGTCCGGGATATGAGCAGTTCTTC. Protein: CASSRPGYEQFF. The chain combines TRBV5-4 with TRBJ2-1; D is perhaps TRBD2 (5 bases). The CDR3 length is 12 residues. Germline V gene sequence: CDR1 SGHNT, CDR2 YYREEE (reference sequence). V dropped 4 bases and J dropped 8 bases, with 10 bases sitting between them.

On this clone: One end of the junction varies from germline; a read error may be responsible. This CDR3 is also generated by other DNA sequences in the sample. This chain links TRBV7-9 with TRBJ1-5; no firm D call. Germline CDR1 reads SEHNR; CDR2 reads FQNEAQ (reference sequence). CDR3 length equals 15 residues. CDR3 nucleotides: TGCGCCAGCAGCTCCGGCCCGGGGATGTGGCAGCCCCAGCATTTT. Amino acids: CASSSGPGMWQPQHF.

The chain links TRBV6-6 to TRBJ2-3; 7 bases line up with TRBD1. Trimming took 10 bases from V and 1 from J; bases not matched to a gene: 5. The CDR3 has 13 amino acids. Germline V gives CDR1 MNHNY, CDR2 SVGAGI (reference sequence). CDR3 residues: CATRDRGTDTQYF. CDR3 nucleotides: TGTGCCACCAGAGACAGGGGCACAGATACGCAGTATTTT.

This clone was seen only once. This same CDR3 is encoded by further DNA sequences in the sample. The chain uses TRBV5-1 and TRBJ1-1; D not certain. CDR3 size: 14 residues. Germline CDR1 and CDR2: SGHRS and YFSETQ. Trimming removed 0 bases at V and 1 base at J, with 7 bases between. The CDR3: CASSLATANTEAFF. For the CDR3, the DNA is TGCGCCAGCAGCTTGGCAACAGCGAACACTGAAGCTTTCTTT.

The chain links TRBV2 to TRBJ1-2, with 7 bases lining up with TRBD1. With 8 bases clipped from V and 5 bases from J, the junction kept 8 bases outside the gene matches. Germline lookup yields CDR1 SNHLY and CDR2 FYNNEI. This CDR3 is 13 amino acids long. The CDR3 here is CASVKQGYYGYTF. CDR3 bases: TGTGCCAGCGTGAAACAGGGGTATTATGGCTACACCTTC.

A note on this clone: One end of the junction is discordant with germline, which a read error may explain. J is TRBJ2-5 and V is TRBV7-7, with 7 nucleotides matching TRBD1. This CDR3 has 16 amino acids. Germline V lookup: CDR1 SSHAT, CDR2 FNYEAQ (reference sequence). This chain's CDR3 is CASSNQRVTGEETQYF. DNA for the CDR3: TGTGCTAGCAGTAATCAAAGGGTCACAGGGGAAGAGACCCAGTACTTC.

The CDR3 reads CASSQVAGGAYEQYV. In DNA, the CDR3 is TGCGCCAGCAGCCAAGTAGCGGGGGGCGCCTACGAGCAGTACGTC. This chain connects TRBV4-1 to TRBJ2-7; 10 bases are a match to TRBD2. Germline CDR1 MGHRA, CDR2 YSYEKL. V lost 1 base, J lost 2 bases, and 2 bases stayed unmatched. CDR3 length: 15 residues.

V and J are TRBV12-5 and TRBJ1-2, with a weak D call TRBD1 (5 bases). Germline V gene data show CDR1 as LGHNT and CDR2 as FRNRAP. Trimming left V 1 base short and J 6 bases short, with 12 bases between. This CDR3 spans 14 amino acids. CDR3 in amino acids: CASGLGGTKNGYTF. The CDR3 DNA reads TGTGCTAGTGGTTTGGGCGGGACGAAGAATGGCTACACCTTC.